Each of the 22 T cell receptor beta chains below was sequenced from the same sample in a study of blood T cell repertoires in COVID-19. Assay: immunoSEQ multiplex PCR; the TCRdb copy retains only in-frame clones and omits some. The sample lists around 170,000 clones, more than 70% occurring once. Sequencing was carried out using peripheral blood. Receptor source: a man aged 50-60 years with active or convalescent COVID-19.

This clone came up a few times. This rearrangement joins TRBV5-8 to TRBJ2-1; 14 bases are shared with TRBD2. Germline V gives CDR1 SGHTS, CDR2 YDEGEE. V lost 3 bases to trimming and J lost 4 bases; unmatched junction nucleotides: 9. CDR3 size: 18 residues. This CDR3 reads CASSSHRLAGGNYNEQFF. CDR3 DNA: TGTGCCAGCAGCTCCCACCGACTAGCGGGGGGGAATTACAATGAGCAGTTCTTC.

This chain joins TRBV11-1 and TRBJ2-7; TRBD2 aligns across 10 bases. Trimming cost V 1 base and J 0 bases; bases outside gene matches: 3. CDR1 and CDR2 from the germline V gene are SGHAT and FQDESV (reference sequence). The CDR3 consists of 16 residues. In nucleotides, the CDR3 is TGTGCCAGCAGCTTAGAGGGACTAGCGTACTCCTACGAGCAGTACTTC. Residues: CASSLEGLAYSYEQYF.

This clone has a single count. V gene TRBV4-1 combines with J gene TRBJ1-4; 8 bases agree with TRBD1. The CDR3 contains 14 residues. CDR1 MGHRA and CDR2 YSYEKL come from the germline V gene. J lost 10 bases, V lost 4 bases, and 8 bases had no gene match. CDR3 residues: CASSPEDRGGKLFF. In nucleotides, the CDR3 is TGCGCCAGCAGCCCTGAAGACAGGGGAGGAAAACTGTTTTTT.

This clone has just one count. The gene calls are TRBV4-2 and TRBJ2-5; D not resolved. V shed 0 bases and J shed 0 bases, with 5 bases lying between them. The CDR3 is 14 amino acids. From germline, CDR1 is LGHNA and CDR2 YNFKEQ. The CDR3 coding sequence is TGTGCCAGCAGCCAAGATCGGGACCAAGAGACCCAGTACTTC. The encoded protein is CASSQDRDQETQYF.

The chain employs TRBV5-1 and TRBJ2-7; 7 bases fit TRBD1. Germline trimming cut 0 bases from V and 5 bases from J; bases unmatched to any gene: 8. Germline-derived CDR1 and CDR2 are SGHRS and YFSETQ. The CDR3 runs 15 residues. The CDR3 bases are TGCGCCAGCAGCTTGGAGCTGGACAGGTGGGACGAGCAGTACTTC. This translates into CASSLELDRWDEQYF.

V usage is TRBV7-8 and J usage is TRBJ1-2, with 9 bases matching TRBD1. CDR1 and CDR2 from the germline V gene are SGHVS and FQNEAQ. The length of the CDR3 is 14 residues. Trimming removed 5 bases from V and 10 bases from J; junction bases left unmatched: 11. The CDR3 loop reads CASSPWTGANAYTF. The CDR3 DNA reads TGTGCCAGCAGCCCCTGGACAGGGGCTAATGCCTACACCTTC.

This chain joins TRBV24-1 and TRBJ2-3, with 11 bases aligning to TRBD2. This CDR3 comprises 16 residues. CDR1 is KGHDR, CDR2 SFDVKD, per germline. The V gene end was trimmed by 5 bases and the J gene end by 2 bases; junction bases not matched to a gene: 5. The CDR3 DNA is TGTGCCACCAGTGGAGGGACTAGCGGCCTCACAGATACGCAGTATTTT. As protein: CATSGGTSGLTDTQYF.

The CDR3 DNA is TGCGCCAGCAGACAGGGGGCGCGGAGCACTGAAGCTTTCTTT. It yields the protein CASRQGARSTEAFF. The chain has TRBV4-3 and TRBJ1-1, with 9 bases fitting TRBD1. V lost 6 bases and J lost 4; bases outside the gene matches: 6. There are 14 residues in the CDR3. Germline CDR1 LGHNA, CDR2 YSLEER.

The genes are TRBV3-1 (or the pseudogene TRBV3-2) and TRBJ2-3; D unresolved. CDR3 length equals 18 residues. Germline CDR1 reads LGHDT; CDR2 reads YNNKEL (reference sequence). Trimming cost V 0 bases and J 0 bases, with 16 bases left between them. CDR3 region: CASSQESLNSLSTDTQYF. The CDR3 coding sequence is TGTGCCAGCAGCCAAGAAAGCCTTAACAGCTTAAGCACAGATACGCAGTATTTT.

The chain is built from TRBV27 and TRBJ1-1; D ambiguous. This CDR3 comprises 15 residues. V lost 6 bases to trimming and J lost 4 bases, with 18 bases between them. Germline V CDR1 and CDR2: MNHEY, SMNVEV (reference sequence). Here the CDR3 reads CASRYSWVEGTEAFF. The CDR3 nucleotides read TGTGCCAGCAGGTATTCCTGGGTGGAGGGCACTGAAGCTTTCTTT.

The V call is TRBV5-1, the J call TRBJ2-1; D ambiguous. From germline, CDR1 is SGHRS and CDR2 YFSETQ. The CDR3 has 13 residues. V dropped 5 bases and J dropped 2 bases, with 8 bases sitting between them. As DNA, the CDR3 is TGCGCCAGCAGGGGCAGTACCTACAATGAGCAGTTCTTC. Translating gives CASRGSTYNEQFF.

The chain joins TRBV9 to TRBJ2-7; D possibly corresponds to TRBD1 (8 bases). This CDR3 contains 15 residues. With 0 bases removed from V and 2 bases from J, the gap between germline ends came to 12 bases. Germline CDR1 is SGDLS and CDR2 is YYNGEE. CDR3 bases: TGTGCCAGCAGCGTAGGGACAGGGAGGGCCTACGAGCAGTACTTC. Amino acid sequence: CASSVGTGRAYEQYF.

This clone came up once. The chain carries TRBV3-1 (or the pseudogene TRBV3-2) and TRBJ2-5; weak D call: TRBD1 (5 bases). V was trimmed by 4 bases and J by 2 bases, leaving 14 bases between them. CDR1 is LGHDT and CDR2 is YNNKEL in the germline V gene (reference sequence). CDR3 length equals 15 residues. The CDR3 spells CASSPTTGRQETQYF. The CDR3 region has the DNA TGTGCCAGCAGCCCGACAACAGGCCGACAAGAGACCCAGTACTTC.

The chain is built from TRBV3-1 (or the pseudogene TRBV3-2) and TRBJ2-4; D possibly corresponds to TRBD2 (6 bases). CDR3 length equals 16 residues. Looked up from germline, CDR1 is LGHDT and CDR2 is YNNKEL (reference sequence). The V end was cut by 4 bases, the J end by 0 bases, with 13 bases between. CDR3 residues: CASSLGLALAKNIQYF. CDR3 bases: TGTGCCAGCAGCCTGGGACTTGCGCTAGCCAAAAACATTCAGTACTTC.

V and J are TRBV24-1 and TRBJ2-5; 8 bases agree with TRBD1. The trim removed 5 bases at V and 4 bases at J, leaving 8 bases unmatched. CDR1 is KGHDR, CDR2 SFDVKD, per germline. The CDR3 spans 15 residues. CDR3 protein: CATSGTGKEVETQYF. The CDR3 DNA follows: TGTGCCACCAGTGGGACAGGGAAGGAAGTAGAGACCCAGTACTTC.

The chain couples TRBV10-3 to TRBJ2-1; 13 bases line up with TRBD2. This CDR3 is 15 amino acids long. After removal of 6 bases from V and 9 bases from J, the junction contained 8 bases not matched to a gene. From germline, CDR1 is ENHRY and CDR2 SYGVKD. The CDR3 DNA is TGTGCCATCAGCGAAACTAGCGGGGGGGCTGGTGAGCAGTTCTTC. It translates to CAISETSGGAGEQFF.

This chain links TRBV5-4 with TRBJ2-7, with D tentatively TRBD2 (5 bases). The length of the CDR3 is 13 residues. CDR1 is SGHNT and CDR2 is YYREEE in the germline V gene (reference sequence). V was shortened by 4 bases and J by 6 bases, with 14 bases between the two germline ends. The CDR3 coding sequence is TGTGCCAGCAGCCCGGGGATGGGGATCGAGCAGTACTTC. This translates into CASSPGMGIEQYF.

V is TRBV12-3 or TRBV12-4 and J is TRBJ1-5; no clear D. Trimming took off 4 bases at V and 3 bases at J, with 7 bases between the two ends. This CDR3 comprises 13 residues. The CDR3 region is CASSSTFNQPQHF. The CDR3 DNA reads as TGTGCCAGCAGTTCAACTTTCAATCAGCCCCAGCATTTT.

A few counts support this clone. The chain has TRBV5-1 and TRBJ2-1; D is possibly TRBD2 (5 bases). V lost 7 bases, J lost 5 bases, and 22 bases lay in between. Germline V CDR1 and CDR2: SGHRS, YFSETQ. The CDR3 totals 16 residues. CDR3 residues: CASRLLLGSVHNEQFF. The CDR3 bases are TGCGCCAGCCGCCTGCTTTTAGGGAGCGTTCACAATGAGCAGTTCTTC. Full variable domain (remainder filled in from reference TRBV5-1 and TRBJ2-1): KAGVTQTPRYLIKTRGQQVTLSCSPISGHRSVSWYQQTPGQGLQFLFEYFSETQRNKGNFPGRFSGRQFSNSRSEMNVSTLELGDSALYLCASRLLLGSVHNEQFFGPGTRLTVL.

The V and J genes are TRBV11-3 and TRBJ1-1; tentatively, D is TRBD1 (6 bases). Germline loops: CDR1 SGHNT, CDR2 YENEEA. Trimming shortened V by 4 bases and J by 0 bases, and 6 bases separated the two germline ends. This CDR3 is 13 amino acids long. The CDR3 is CASSYRVNTEAFF. The CDR3 DNA follows: TGTGCCAGCAGCTACAGGGTGAACACTGAAGCTTTCTTT.

Points on this clone: Other DNA sequences within the sample encode an identical CDR3. The V and J genes are TRBV10-3 and TRBJ2-3; D gene unclear. Trimming removed 3 bases from V and 5 bases from J, with 6 bases in between. The germline CDR1 and CDR2 sequences are ENHRY and SYGVKD. This CDR3 comprises 12 residues. This CDR3 is CAISESRDTQYF. CDR3 nucleotide sequence: TGTGCCATCAGTGAATCCCGAGATACGCAGTATTTT.

The rearrangement joins TRBV14 to TRBJ1-2; 9 bases are a match to TRBD1. Germline CDR1 reads SGHDN; CDR2 reads FVKESK. This CDR3 has 15 residues. V gave up 2 bases and J gave up 2 bases; unmatched junction bases: 3. CDR3: CASSQPGTGNYGYTF. CDR3 coding DNA: TGTGCCAGCAGCCAACCCGGGACAGGGAACTATGGCTACACCTTC. The full variable domain, completed using reference TRBV14 and TRBJ1-2, is EAGVTQFPSHSVIEKGQTVTLRCDPISGHDNLYWYRRVMGKEIKFLLHFVKESKQDESGMPNNRFLAERTGGTYSTLKVQPAELEDSGVYFCASSQPGTGNYGYTFGSGTRLTVV.